The rows below give T cell receptor beta chains drawn from one sample of a study of blood T cell repertoires in COVID-19. Here immunoSEQ multiplex PCR was the method, and the copy in TCRdb shows in-frame clones only, minus some. The repertoire has 350,000 to 400,000 clones, roughly nine tenths of them found once; the top ten carry about 0.86%. The sample taken for sequencing was PBMCs or T cells enriched from blood (not recorded which). These receptors were collected from a woman in her thirties or forties who had been exposed to COVID-19. CDR3s include the opening cysteine and the closing phenylalanine or tryptophan. A D gene is named only where the DNA matches it firmly. The listing skips clone size in some rows; elsewhere it reads once, few, many or a size class.

abundance: -; j_gene: TRBJ2-5; d_gene: -; len: 12; v_gene: TRBV27; CDR3aa: CASSLGRETQYF; CDR3nt: TGTGCCAGCAGTTTAGGGCGAGAGACCCAGTACTTC
abundance: -; j_gene: TRBJ1-2; d_gene: TRBD1; len: 16; v_gene: TRBV5-6; CDR3aa: CASSWALDRGRGGYTF; CDR3nt: TGTGCCAGCAGCTGGGCCCTCGACAGGGGGCGCGGGGGCTACACCTTC
abundance: -; j_gene: TRBJ2-5; d_gene: -; len: 15; v_gene: TRBV9; CDR3aa: CASSVVAGSPETQYF; CDR3nt: TGTGCCAGCAGCGTAGTTGCGGGGTCGCCGGAGACCCAGTACTTC
abundance: -; j_gene: TRBJ2-7; d_gene: -; len: 12; v_gene: TRBV11-3; CDR3aa: CASSSRIGEQYF; CDR3nt: TGTGCCAGCAGCTCTAGAATTGGCGAGCAGTACTTC
abundance: -; j_gene: TRBJ2-5; d_gene: TRBD2; len: 16; v_gene: TRBV11-2; CDR3aa: CASSLGPAGFKETQYF; CDR3nt: TGTGCCAGCAGCTTAGGTCCAGCGGGGTTCAAAGAGACCCAGTACTTC
abundance: once; j_gene: TRBJ1-5; d_gene: TRBD1; len: 14; v_gene: TRBV15; CDR3aa: CATSRGTGTQPQHF; CDR3nt: TGTGCCACCAGCAGAGGGACAGGGACCCAGCCCCAGCATTTT
abundance: -; j_gene: TRBJ2-5; d_gene: TRBD2; len: 15; v_gene: TRBV27; CDR3aa: CASSSSSGRGKTQYF; CDR3nt: TGTGCCAGCAGTTCGTCTAGCGGGAGGGGAAAGACCCAGTACTTC
abundance: -; j_gene: TRBJ1-1; d_gene: TRBD1; len: 18; v_gene: TRBV7-9; CDR3aa: CASSLAPISTGAYTEAFF; CDR3nt: TGTGCCAGCAGCTTAGCTCCAATCTCGACAGGGGCGTACACTGAAGCTTTCTTT
abundance: -; j_gene: TRBJ1-2; d_gene: TRBD1; len: 13; v_gene: TRBV2; CDR3aa: CASRWGDSSGYTF; CDR3nt: TGTGCCAGCAGGTGGGGGGACAGCTCTGGCTACACCTTC
abundance: -; j_gene: TRBJ1-1; d_gene: -; len: 14; v_gene: TRBV7-9; CDR3aa: CASSLLGGNTEAFF; CDR3nt: TGTGCCAGCAGCCTCCTCGGGGGAAACACTGAAGCTTTCTTT
abundance: -; j_gene: TRBJ2-2; d_gene: TRBD1; len: 15; v_gene: TRBV2; CDR3aa: CASRDDRGYTGELFF; CDR3nt: TGTGCCAGCAGAGACGACAGGGGTTACACCGGGGAGCTGTTTTTT
abundance: -; j_gene: TRBJ2-2; d_gene: -; len: 15; v_gene: TRBV7-9; CDR3aa: CASSPRRGATGELFF; CDR3nt: TGTGCCAGCAGCCCGCGTCGGGGGGCCACCGGGGAGCTGTTTTTT
abundance: -; j_gene: TRBJ2-1; d_gene: -; len: 15; v_gene: TRBV5-1; CDR3aa: CASSLEGVGHNEQFF; CDR3nt: TGCGCCAGCAGCTTGGAAGGGGTGGGTCATAATGAGCAGTTCTTC
abundance: -; j_gene: TRBJ1-2; d_gene: TRBD1; len: 12; v_gene: TRBV12-3/TRBV12-4; CDR3aa: CASSLDRAGYTF; CDR3nt: TGTGCCAGCAGTTTGGACAGGGCCGGCTACACCTTC
abundance: -; j_gene: TRBJ1-5; d_gene: -; len: 12; v_gene: TRBV3-1/TRBV3-2; CDR3aa: CASSQERGPQHF; CDR3nt: TGTGCCAGCAGCCAAGAGCGGGGGCCCCAGCATTTT
abundance: -; j_gene: TRBJ1-2; d_gene: TRBD1; len: 15; v_gene: TRBV5-4; CDR3aa: CASSYGDRGYYGYTF; CDR3nt: TGTGCCAGCAGCTACGGGGACAGGGGTTACTATGGCTACACCTTC
abundance: -; j_gene: TRBJ1-4; d_gene: -; len: 15; v_gene: TRBV7-8; CDR3aa: CASSAQGMGWEKLFF; CDR3nt: TGTGCCAGCAGCGCCCAGGGGATGGGTTGGGAAAAACTGTTTTTT
abundance: -; j_gene: TRBJ2-7; d_gene: TRBD1; len: 13; v_gene: TRBV3-1/TRBV3-2; CDR3aa: CASSGGQGWEQYF; CDR3nt: TGTGCCAGCAGCGGTGGACAGGGTTGGGAGCAGTACTTC
abundance: once; j_gene: TRBJ2-7; d_gene: TRBD2; len: 17; v_gene: TRBV7-2; CDR3aa: CASSFPIIAGATYEQYF; CDR3nt: TGTGCCAGCAGCTTCCCAATCATAGCGGGAGCGACCTACGAGCAGTACTTC
abundance: -; j_gene: TRBJ1-1; d_gene: -; len: 14; v_gene: TRBV19; CDR3aa: CASSSLGANTEAFF; CDR3nt: TGTGCCAGTAGTTCATTGGGGGCGAACACTGAAGCTTTCTTT
abundance: -; j_gene: TRBJ1-5; d_gene: -; len: 18; v_gene: TRBV28; CDR3aa: CASSQVFPGPTSGQPQHF; CDR3nt: TGTGCCAGCAGTCAAGTCTTTCCCGGGCCAACCAGCGGTCAGCCCCAGCATTTT
abundance: -; j_gene: TRBJ1-2; d_gene: -; len: 14; v_gene: TRBV7-3; CDR3aa: CASSQNSAEPPFLF; CDR3nt: TGTGCCAGCAGCCAAAATTCCGCCGAGCCCCCTTTTCTCTTC
abundance: -; j_gene: TRBJ2-7; d_gene: TRBD2; len: 14; v_gene: TRBV18; CDR3aa: CASSGGRVVYEQYF; CDR3nt: TGTGCCAGCTCAGGCGGGAGGGTAGTCTACGAGCAGTACTTC
abundance: -; j_gene: TRBJ2-3; d_gene: -; len: 16; v_gene: TRBV9; CDR3aa: CASSVATLVLPDTQYF; CDR3nt: TGTGCCAGCAGCGTAGCTACGCTAGTGCTACCGGATACGCAGTATTTT
abundance: -; j_gene: TRBJ2-7; d_gene: -; len: 15; v_gene: TRBV19; CDR3aa: CASSIVGGGPYEQYF; CDR3nt: TGTGCCAGTAGTATAGTCGGCGGGGGCCCCTACGAGCAGTACTTC
abundance: few; j_gene: TRBJ1-6; d_gene: TRBD1; len: 15; v_gene: TRBV14; CDR3aa: CASSLDRASNSPLHF; CDR3nt: TGTGCCAGCAGCCTCGACAGGGCAAGTAATTCACCCCTCCACTTT
abundance: -; j_gene: TRBJ1-5; d_gene: TRBD1; len: 13; v_gene: TRBV18; CDR3aa: CASSTDRDQPQHF; CDR3nt: TGTGCCAGCTCAACCGACAGGGATCAGCCCCAGCATTTT
abundance: -; j_gene: TRBJ2-7; d_gene: TRBD1; len: 15; v_gene: TRBV11-3; CDR3aa: CASSLVEGATFEQYF; CDR3nt: TGTGCCAGCAGCTTAGTTGAGGGGGCGACTTTCGAGCAGTACTTC
abundance: -; j_gene: TRBJ1-5; d_gene: -; len: 14; v_gene: TRBV7-8; CDR3aa: CASSLMQSNQPQHF; CDR3nt: TGTGCCAGCAGCTTAATGCAGAGCAATCAGCCCCAGCATTTT
abundance: -; j_gene: TRBJ2-5; d_gene: -; len: 14; v_gene: TRBV10-3; CDR3aa: CAISEIGQGETQYF; CDR3nt: TGTGCCATCAGTGAAATCGGCCAGGGGGAGACCCAGTACTTC
abundance: -; j_gene: TRBJ2-2; d_gene: -; len: 14; v_gene: TRBV9; CDR3aa: CASSVGVGTGELFF; CDR3nt: TGTGCCAGCAGCGTAGGTGTCGGGACCGGGGAGCTGTTTTTT
abundance: once; j_gene: TRBJ2-7; d_gene: -; len: 14; v_gene: TRBV6-5; CDR3aa: CASSYSPDFYEQYF; CDR3nt: TGTGCCAGCAGTTACTCCCCCGACTTCTACGAGCAGTACTTC
abundance: -; j_gene: TRBJ2-1; d_gene: TRBD2; len: 18; v_gene: TRBV9; CDR3aa: CASSPGLAGAPGHNEQFF; CDR3nt: TGTGCCAGCAGCCCCGGACTAGCGGGGGCTCCGGGTCACAATGAGCAGTTCTTC
abundance: -; j_gene: TRBJ1-6; d_gene: -; len: 14; v_gene: TRBV19; CDR3aa: CASGQNRANSPLHF; CDR3nt: TGTGCCAGTGGGCAAAACAGGGCGAATTCACCCCTCCACTTT
abundance: -; j_gene: TRBJ1-1; d_gene: -; len: 11; v_gene: TRBV30; CDR3aa: CAWSRGNRAFF; CDR3nt: TGTGCCTGGAGTCGAGGAAATCGGGCTTTCTTT
abundance: -; j_gene: TRBJ1-5; d_gene: TRBD1; len: 14; v_gene: TRBV6-5; CDR3aa: CASSTGGQGQPQHF; CDR3nt: TGTGCCAGCAGTACAGGGGGCCAGGGTCAGCCCCAGCATTTT
abundance: -; j_gene: TRBJ1-2; d_gene: -; len: 15; v_gene: TRBV9; CDR3aa: CASSGGHIANYGYTF; CDR3nt: TGTGCCAGCAGCGGGGGACACATCGCTAACTATGGCTACACCTTC
abundance: -; j_gene: TRBJ1-2; d_gene: -; len: 15; v_gene: TRBV15; CDR3aa: CATSRDRGTGYGYTF; CDR3nt: TGTGCCACCAGCAGAGATCGCGGGACCGGTTATGGCTACACCTTC
abundance: -; j_gene: TRBJ2-2; d_gene: TRBD1; len: 15; v_gene: TRBV27; CDR3aa: CASSPRQGPVGELFF; CDR3nt: TGTGCCAGCAGCCCCAGACAGGGACCCGTCGGGGAGCTGTTTTTT
abundance: few; j_gene: TRBJ2-1; d_gene: TRBD2; len: 16; v_gene: TRBV5-6; CDR3aa: CASSLGGRASYNEQFF; CDR3nt: TGTGCCAGCAGCTTGGGAGGGAGGGCCTCCTACAATGAGCAGTTCTTC
abundance: -; j_gene: TRBJ2-3; d_gene: -; len: 15; v_gene: TRBV6-1; CDR3aa: CASSELGVGTDTQYF; CDR3nt: TGTGCCAGCAGTGAACTAGGGGTCGGCACAGATACGCAGTATTTT
abundance: -; j_gene: TRBJ2-1; d_gene: -; len: 11; v_gene: TRBV10-2; CDR3aa: CASIQGDEQFF; CDR3nt: TGCGCCAGCATACAGGGAGATGAGCAGTTCTTC
abundance: -; j_gene: TRBJ1-2; d_gene: TRBD1; len: 15; v_gene: TRBV13; CDR3aa: CASSLPYQGANGYTF; CDR3nt: TGTGCCAGCAGCCTACCTTACCAGGGGGCGAATGGCTACACCTTC
abundance: -; j_gene: TRBJ2-7; d_gene: -; len: 12; v_gene: TRBV5-1; CDR3aa: CASSLYGNEQYF; CDR3nt: TGCGCCAGCAGCTTGTACGGGAACGAGCAGTACTTC